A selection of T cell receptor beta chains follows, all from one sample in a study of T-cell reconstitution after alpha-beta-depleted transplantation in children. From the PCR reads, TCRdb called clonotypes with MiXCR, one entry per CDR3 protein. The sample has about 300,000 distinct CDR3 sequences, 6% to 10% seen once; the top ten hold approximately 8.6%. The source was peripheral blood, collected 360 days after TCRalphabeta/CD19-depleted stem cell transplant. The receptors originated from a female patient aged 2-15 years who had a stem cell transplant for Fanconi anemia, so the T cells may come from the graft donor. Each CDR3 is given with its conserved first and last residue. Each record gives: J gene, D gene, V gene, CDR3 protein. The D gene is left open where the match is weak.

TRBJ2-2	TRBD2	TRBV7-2	CASSLASGRVTGELFF
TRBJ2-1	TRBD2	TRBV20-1	CSAPRTSGGGQFF
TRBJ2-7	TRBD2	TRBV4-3	CASSQSSGGLTYEQYF
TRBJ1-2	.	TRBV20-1	CSARMGYGYTF
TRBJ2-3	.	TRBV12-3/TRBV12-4	CASSLGRLVRTDTQYF
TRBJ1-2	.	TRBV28	CASAIMGGNYGYTF
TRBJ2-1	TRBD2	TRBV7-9	CASSFGTGGDLYEQFF
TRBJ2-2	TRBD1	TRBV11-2	CASSSLTGVNTGELFF
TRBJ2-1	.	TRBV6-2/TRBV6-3	CASTQDRYNEQFF
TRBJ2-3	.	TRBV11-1	CASSLGLGVSGLRVTDTQYF
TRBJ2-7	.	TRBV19	CASSAGPSYSYEQYF
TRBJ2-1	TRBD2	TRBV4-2	CASSHWRGVYNEQFF
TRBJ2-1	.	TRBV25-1	CASSEAKLGGNEQFF
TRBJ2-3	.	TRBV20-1	CSAQLFSTDTQYF
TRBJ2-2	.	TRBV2	CASVNPDSLNTGELFF
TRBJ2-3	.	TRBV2	CASSEAHRTPPDTQYF
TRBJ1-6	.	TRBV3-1	CASSPGEGTLHF
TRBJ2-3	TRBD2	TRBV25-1	CASSRREGLDGTDTQYF
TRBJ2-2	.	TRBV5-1	CASSLLAGMNTGELFF
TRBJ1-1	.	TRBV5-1	CASSLSRVFTEAFF
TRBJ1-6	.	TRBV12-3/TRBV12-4	CASSLASWESPLHF
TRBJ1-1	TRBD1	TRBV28	CASSEPTILQGERTFF
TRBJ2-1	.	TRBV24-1	CATSDLQGEDYNEQFF
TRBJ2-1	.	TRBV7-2	CASSHLTANEQFF
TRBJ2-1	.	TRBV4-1	CASSLPGLVEQFF
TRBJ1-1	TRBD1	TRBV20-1	CSARKGGEAFF
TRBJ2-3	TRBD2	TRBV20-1	CSAHLLAGGTDTQYF